Listed here are 3 T cell receptor beta chains from one sample, sequenced in a study of T cell responses to AZD1222 COVID-19 vaccine. Profiled with immunoSEQ multiplex PCR; TCRdb holds only in-frame clones, not every one. The sample carries 150,000 to 200,000 clones, about 92% recorded once. Sequencing was performed on peripheral blood, taken on day 0 of AZD1222 vaccination. Receptor source: an adult in good health.

J is TRBJ1-2 and V is TRBV5-8; no reliable D call. The CDR3 runs to 11 residues. In germline, CDR1 is SGHTS, CDR2 YDEGEE. With 3 bases removed from V and 3 bases from J, the gap between germline ends came to 3 bases. The CDR3 loop reads CASSYYYGYTF. The CDR3, as DNA: TGTGCCAGCAGCTATTACTATGGCTACACCTTC.

The gene calls are TRBV2 and TRBJ1-2; a weak D match, TRBD1 (5 bases). Germline values: CDR1 SNHLY, CDR2 FYNNEI. This CDR3 contains 14 residues. V was trimmed by 5 bases and J by 4 bases, leaving 14 bases between them. This CDR3 is CASSSPGALYGYTF. DNA for the CDR3: TGTGCCAGCAGTTCCCCTGGGGCCCTCTATGGCTACACCTTC.

This clone occurred once. V and J are TRBV23-1 and TRBJ1-5; D call uncertain. TRBV23-1 is an ORF, with its function uncertain. Trimming shortened V by 2 bases and J by 3 bases, and 11 bases separated the two germline ends. The CDR3 is 15 amino acids. The CDR3, as DNA: TGCGCCAGCAGTCAAGGCAGCTCGGACAATCAGCCCCAGCATTTT. Protein sequence: CASSQGSSDNQPQHF.